What follows are 21 T cell receptor beta chains derived from one specimen sequenced in a study of monozygotic twins with inflammatory bowel disease. TCRdb re-called the 5' RACE reads and shows each CDR3 protein once, DNA omitted. The listing contains 300,000 to 400,000 distinct CDR3 sequences. The sample taken for sequencing was blood. All receptors derive from a human donor with ulcerative colitis or Crohn's disease, or a healthy co-twin of an affected twin (not recorded which).

V is TRBV7-9 and J is TRBJ2-7; TCRdb names TRBD1, which stays unverified in the absence of DNA. Germline V gene data show CDR1 as SEHNR and CDR2 as FQNEAQ (reference sequence). CDR3 length: 17 amino acids. CDR3 loop: CASSLASGGLLSIEQYF.

The chain joins TRBV7-2 to TRBJ2-1; TCRdb gives TRBD1 as the D gene, but with no DNA this cannot be confirmed. There are 16 residues in the CDR3. Germline CDR1 and CDR2: SGHTA and FQGNSA. The CDR3 protein is CASSRTGSRGDNEQFF.

V and J are TRBV27 and TRBJ1-5; TCRdb proposes TRBD1, but this gene call is untestable without DNA. CDR1 and CDR2 (germline): MNHEY, SMNVEV (reference sequence). The CDR3 has 14 residues. CDR3 protein: CASSGQGTNQPQHF.

The J gene is TRBJ2-6, the V gene TRBV12-5; lacking DNA, the TRBD1 call made by TCRdb goes unchecked. Looked up from germline, CDR1 is LGHNT and CDR2 is FRNRAP. The CDR3 is 18 amino acids. CDR3 residues: CASGRRGQGTSGANVLTF.

The J gene is TRBJ2-1, the V gene TRBV7-9; TCRdb picks TRBD1, but there is no DNA to check that call. Per the germline V gene, CDR1 is SEHNR and CDR2 is FQNEAQ (reference sequence). The CDR3 is made up of 15 amino acids. The CDR3 spells CASIRGSNWGHEQFF.

V usage is TRBV5-1 and J usage is TRBJ2-3; the TRBD1 assignment by TCRdb is unverifiable without DNA. This CDR3 is 14 amino acids long. Germline CDR1 reads SGHRS; CDR2 reads YFSETQ. CDR3 protein: CASSPGDRTDTQYF.

The chain is built from TRBV7-9 and TRBJ2-1. Germline V gene sequence: CDR1 SEHNR, CDR2 FQNEAQ (reference sequence). The CDR3 spans 13 residues. The CDR3 protein is CASSSPLANEQFF.

The chain links TRBV5-1 to TRBJ2-3; the TRBD1 assignment by TCRdb is unverifiable without DNA. Germline CDR1 is SGHRS and CDR2 is YFSETQ. This CDR3 is built from 16 residues. The CDR3 reads CASSPPGGPVSNTQYF.

The V call is TRBV29-1, the J call TRBJ2-7; TCRdb names TRBD1, which stays unverified in the absence of DNA. Germline loops: CDR1 SQVTM, CDR2 ANQGSEA. The CDR3 has 13 amino acids. CDR3 in amino acids: CSADRGEGYEQYF.

V and J are TRBV20-1 and TRBJ2-7; checking the TCRdb D call of TRBD1 is not possible without DNA. Germline V gene data show CDR1 as DFQATT and CDR2 as SNEGSKA (reference sequence). This CDR3 is 14 amino acids long. CDR3 loop: CSATTGLISYEQYF.

The chain links TRBV30 to TRBJ1-2; absent DNA, TCRdb's TRBD1 call cannot be checked. From germline, CDR1 is GTSNPN and CDR2 SVGIG (reference sequence). The CDR3 contains 15 residues. CDR3: CAWSVEGQGIGGYTF.

The rearrangement joins TRBV11-2 to TRBJ2-1; absent DNA, TCRdb's TRBD2 call cannot be checked. CDR3 length equals 16 residues. The germline V gene encodes CDR1 SGHAT and CDR2 FQNNGV. The CDR3 loop reads CASSFWLAGGGDEQFF.

This sequence joins TRBV5-1 and TRBJ2-7; the D call of TRBD1 rests on TCRdb alone, since no DNA is present to check it. Germline V gene sequence: CDR1 SGHRS, CDR2 YFSETQ. The CDR3 is 14 residues long. CDR3 sequence reads: CASSATGGVNEQYF.

The chain's CDR3 is CASSLEKLGEQFF. V is TRBV12-3 or TRBV12-4 and J is TRBJ2-1. The CDR3 contains 13 residues.

This chain connects TRBV21-1 to TRBJ2-5; TCRdb reports TRBD2, a call that lacks DNA to check it against. TRBV21-1 is described as a pseudogene. This CDR3 region has 17 residues. CDR3 in amino acids: CASSKGRSEGVQETQYF.

The rearrangement links TRBV11-2 to TRBJ2-3; checking the TCRdb D call of TRBD1 is not possible without DNA. The germline gives CDR1 SGHAT, CDR2 FQNNGV. This CDR3 has 15 residues. CDR3 loop: CASSSGTGVVDTQYF.

The rearrangement joins TRBV7-2 to TRBJ2-3; the TRBD1 assignment by TCRdb is unverifiable without DNA. Germline CDR1 and CDR2: SGHTA and FQGNSA. The CDR3 runs 14 residues. The CDR3 spells CASSLGGQGNTQYF. Drawing the rest from reference TRBV7-2 and TRBJ2-3, the complete variable domain is GAGVSQSPSNKVTEKGKDVELRCDPISGHTALYWYRQSLGQGLEFLIYFQGNSAPDKSGLPSDRFSAERTGGSVSTLTIQRTQQEDSAVYLCASSLGGQGNTQYFGPGTRLTVL.

The chain has TRBV7-2 and TRBJ2-7; the D call from TCRdb, TRBD1, cannot be confirmed without DNA. This CDR3 spans 15 amino acids. Germline V lookup: CDR1 SGHTA, CDR2 FQGNSA. The CDR3 region is CASSQGAAVTYEQYF.

The V and J genes are TRBV3-1 and TRBJ2-3. This CDR3 has 14 residues. Germline lookup yields CDR1 LGHDT and CDR2 YNNKEL (reference sequence). The CDR3 loop reads CASNKGLTTDTQYF.

This chain joins TRBV5-1 and TRBJ2-7; the TCRdb D gene call, TRBD1, has no DNA to confirm it. Germline values: CDR1 SGHRS, CDR2 YFSETQ. CDR3 length equals 15 residues. This CDR3 reads CASSLASGAVYEQYF.

V and J are TRBV20-1 and TRBJ2-5; the D gene TCRdb calls, TRBD2, cannot be checked with no DNA. CDR1 is DFQATT and CDR2 is SNEGSKA in the germline V gene (reference sequence). CDR3 length: 15 residues. The CDR3 region is CSGVAGVPFQETQYF.